This is a list of T cell receptor beta chains from one sample in a study of cytomegalovirus exposure and HLA in healthy donors. Sequencing was performed with immunoSEQ multiplex PCR; in TCRdb, only in-frame clones are kept and a portion is missing. The repertoire holds some 140,000 clones, with about 77% as singletons. Specimen: PBMCs. The receptor source for this set is a woman in her 40s in good health and CMV-seronegative. Both conserved end residues are trimmed from each CDR3. A D gene is named only where the DNA matches it firmly.

v_call	d_call	j_call	cdr3_aa
TRBV9	TRBD2	TRBJ2-3	ASSALELAGVTDTQY
TRBV4-1	TRBD2	TRBJ2-4	ASSQDSPSGGVKNIQY
TRBV11-2	TRBD1	TRBJ1-2	ASSFETGGNGYT
TRBV27	NA	TRBJ2-7	ASSSGDSYEQY
TRBV27	TRBD1	TRBJ2-7	ASSSTGVAYEQY
TRBV19	NA	TRBJ2-6	ASSSIRGANSGANVLT
TRBV29-1	TRBD1	TRBJ1-2	SVQQGSNYGYT
TRBV7-8	NA	TRBJ1-2	ASSLDPGKRGYT
TRBV5-1	NA	TRBJ1-4	ASSLEGRAGIREKLF
TRBV4-1	NA	TRBJ1-5	ASSQDLASQPQH
TRBV12-5	NA	TRBJ1-5	ASGLVKGAFGNQPQH
TRBV28	NA	TRBJ2-5	ASIQGGQGETQY
TRBV5-6	TRBD2	TRBJ2-3	ASSLGGGGTDTQY
TRBV2	TRBD1	TRBJ1-5	ASCQGAYNQPQH
TRBV6-6	TRBD1	TRBJ1-4	ASLRQGGDEKLF
TRBV19	NA	TRBJ1-1	ASSVVGSEAF
TRBV28	NA	TRBJ1-3	ASSLPGSGGNTIY
TRBV5-6	TRBD1	TRBJ1-2	ASSSRQGVKGYT
TRBV11-3	TRBD2	TRBJ2-1	ASSGAGVSYNEQF
TRBV7-8	NA	TRBJ2-5	ASSRSGLGETQY
TRBV15	NA	TRBJ1-3	ATSRGSSGNTIY
TRBV6-6	NA	TRBJ1-1	ASSYPGSMNTEAF
TRBV6-5	TRBD1	TRBJ1-6	ASQTGLNSPLH
TRBV28	NA	TRBJ2-3	ASSSGVRGSTDTQY
TRBV7-9	TRBD2	TRBJ2-3	ASLSQRGVVADTQY
TRBV14	NA	TRBJ1-4	ASSQGGFIGEKLF